This T cell receptor (delta chain) was identified in a study of fetal and pediatric gammadelta thymocytes (dated by TCRdb to 2021 to 2024). Background for the entire study: To strengthen a single-cell study of gammadelta thymocyte development, the researchers used bulk gammadelta thymocyte repertoires that mixed previously published data with newly generated, unpublished data. In total, the bulk gammadelta thymocyte repertoire set covered 10 or so subjects, made up of 7 pediatric thymus donors and 3 fetal thymus donors. Unpublished data were combined with previously published data (refs 27,28) to make up the bulk gammadelta thymocyte repertoires. Bulk TCR repertoire data were added to increase subject numbers and strengthen the CDR3 publicity analysis. Findings and caveats that apply to the study as a whole: Compared with post-natal repertoires, fetal gammadelta thymocyte repertoires were previously reported to be enriched for TRDV2, TRGV8 and TRGV9 usage, low N additions and public CDR3s.

On this clone: There is no known antigen for this receptor. Per-nucleotide qualities are absent, and no much larger clonotype sits a single base away.

The V and J ends are trimmed by 0 bases and 4 bases, leaving 6 bases between them. Looking up the germline V gene yields CDR1 TSWWSYY and CDR2 QGS. Counted from cysteine to phenylalanine, this CDR3 has 13 amino acids. The kept DNA is CDR3 alone, 39 bases in frame from the first base. The sample was run on an Illumina MiSeq. Per the source publication's procedure: For publicity analysis, the Vgamma9Vdelta2 and nonVgamma9Vdelta2 bulk CDR3 files were merged for each subject into one combined repertoire per subject. CDR3 publicity was given a score from 0 to 19 by checking each amino acid sequence across 9 single-cell datasets and 10 bulk repertoires with base R and dplyr. Clones were re-identified by TCRdb from the public reads with CATT, and rows with the same DNA were merged. The V and J calls were not made by the authors but by TCRdb's processing. Counted in this sample were almost 2,000 delta-chain clones; around 27% of them appeared once. The ten top clones hold roughly 4% of the sample.

Thymocytes were stained with Zombie NIR viability dye plus antibodies to CD3 (UCHT1), TCRgammadelta (11F2), TCRVgamma9 (IMMU360) and TCRVdelta2 (IMMU389). Bulk TRD and TRG CDR3 repertoires were generated separately from sorted Vgamma9Vdelta2 and nonVgamma9Vdelta2 gammadelta thymocytes of human fetal and pediatric thymuses. In Belgium, pediatric thymus tissue was obtained from children undergoing cardiac surgery. Pediatric thymus donors in the study were aged between roughly 1 and 12 years. Thymic cell suspensions from fetal and post-natal thymuses were prepared as previously described. NonVgamma9Vdelta2 thymocytes were sorted as CD3+ gammadeltaTCR+ cells that did not have the Vgamma9+Vdelta2+ phenotype. A FACS Aria III cell sorter (BD Biosciences) was used to carry out the cell sorting.

Source material: non-Vgamma9Vdelta2 gamma-delta T cells from the thymus. Per the publication, the cell subset or site label means: CD3+gammadeltaTCR+ thymocytes not co-expressing Vgamma9 and Vdelta2. This TCR derives from a child who underwent cardiac surgery and was recorded as healthy. The V and J genes are TRDV1 and TRDJ1; the D gene lacks a confident call. In nucleotides, the sequence is TGTGCTCTTGGGGAACTGGACCTCGATAAACTCATCTTT. Protein translation: CALGELDLDKLIF.